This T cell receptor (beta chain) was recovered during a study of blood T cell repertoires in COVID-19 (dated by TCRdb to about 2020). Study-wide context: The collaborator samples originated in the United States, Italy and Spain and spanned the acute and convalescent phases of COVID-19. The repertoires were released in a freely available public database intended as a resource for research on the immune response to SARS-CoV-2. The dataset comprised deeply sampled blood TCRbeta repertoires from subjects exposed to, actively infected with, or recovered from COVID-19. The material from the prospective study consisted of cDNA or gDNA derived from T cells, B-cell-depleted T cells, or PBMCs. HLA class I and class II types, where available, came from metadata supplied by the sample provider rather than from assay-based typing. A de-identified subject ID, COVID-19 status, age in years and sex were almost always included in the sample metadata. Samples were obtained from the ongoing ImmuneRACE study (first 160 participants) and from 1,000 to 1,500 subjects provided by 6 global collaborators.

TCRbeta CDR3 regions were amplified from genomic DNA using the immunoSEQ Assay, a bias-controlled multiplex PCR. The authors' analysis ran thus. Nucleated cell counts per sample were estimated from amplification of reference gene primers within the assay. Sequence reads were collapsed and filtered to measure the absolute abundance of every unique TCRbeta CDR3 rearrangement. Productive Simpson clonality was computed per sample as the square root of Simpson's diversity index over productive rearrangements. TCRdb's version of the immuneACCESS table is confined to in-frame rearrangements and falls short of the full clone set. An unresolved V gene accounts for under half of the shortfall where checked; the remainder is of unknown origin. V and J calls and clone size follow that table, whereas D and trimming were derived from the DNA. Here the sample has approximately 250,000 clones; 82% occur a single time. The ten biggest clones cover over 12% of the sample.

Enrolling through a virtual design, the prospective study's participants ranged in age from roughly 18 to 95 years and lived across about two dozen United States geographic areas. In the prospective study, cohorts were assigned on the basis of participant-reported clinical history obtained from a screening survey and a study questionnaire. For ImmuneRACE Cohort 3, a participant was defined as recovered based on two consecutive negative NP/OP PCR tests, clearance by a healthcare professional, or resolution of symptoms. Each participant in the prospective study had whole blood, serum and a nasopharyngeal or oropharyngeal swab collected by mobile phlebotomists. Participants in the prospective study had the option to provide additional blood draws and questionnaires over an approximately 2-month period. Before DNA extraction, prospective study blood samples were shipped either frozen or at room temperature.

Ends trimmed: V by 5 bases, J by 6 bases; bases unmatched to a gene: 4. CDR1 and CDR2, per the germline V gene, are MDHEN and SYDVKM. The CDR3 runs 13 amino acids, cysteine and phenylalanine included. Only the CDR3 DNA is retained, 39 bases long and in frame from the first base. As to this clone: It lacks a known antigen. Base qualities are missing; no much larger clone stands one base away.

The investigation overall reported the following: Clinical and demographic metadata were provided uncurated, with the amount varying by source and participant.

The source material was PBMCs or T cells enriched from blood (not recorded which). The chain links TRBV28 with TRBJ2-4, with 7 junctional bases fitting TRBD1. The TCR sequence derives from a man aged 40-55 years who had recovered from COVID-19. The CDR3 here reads CASSQTGLNIQYF. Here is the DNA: TGTGCCAGCAGTCAGACAGGGCTAAACATTCAGTACTTC.